Presented here are 12 T cell receptor beta chains from one specimen sequenced in a study of control samples from healthy donors and cancer patients. Repertoires were generated with immunoSEQ multiplex PCR, while TCRdb's copy carries only in-frame clones and drops some. In the table there are some 150,000 clones, roughly nine tenths of which are singletons. Sequenced input: blood. The receptors were sampled from a man aged 25-40 years in good health.

The chain carries TRBV6-5 and TRBJ1-2, with D tentatively TRBD1 (6 bases). Trimming pared 7 bases from V and 2 bases from J, leaving 17 bases between. The germline V gene encodes CDR1 MNHEY and CDR2 SVGAGI. CDR3 length: 15 amino acids. Here the CDR3 reads CASKSGTGPNYGYTF. In DNA, the CDR3 is TGTGCCAGCAAGAGTGGAACAGGGCCCAACTATGGCTACACCTTC.

This chain links TRBV5-1 with TRBJ2-3; 9 bases line up with TRBD1. This CDR3 is built from 16 residues. The junction had 5 bases not matched to a gene; V was cut back by 3 bases and J by 0 bases. Looked up from germline, CDR1 is SGHRS and CDR2 is YFSETQ. The CDR3 spells CASSWGTGSSTDTQYF. For the CDR3, the DNA is TGCGCCAGCAGCTGGGGGACAGGGAGTAGCACAGATACGCAGTATTTT.

The rearrangement uses TRBV5-3 and TRBJ2-6; tentatively, D is TRBD2 (6 bases). TRBV5-3 is an open reading frame, and its role is uncertain. This CDR3 has 18 residues. The ends were cut back, 6 bases at V and 0 bases at J, with 19 bases in the middle. CDR3 protein: CARIRCWDSHSGANVLTF. As DNA, the CDR3 is TGTGCCAGAATTAGGTGTTGGGACTCCCACTCTGGGGCCAACGTCCTGACTTTC.

The gene calls are TRBV6-2 or TRBV6-3 and TRBJ2-1, with 9 bases lining up with TRBD2. The CDR3 contains 14 residues. From germline, CDR1 is MNHEY and CDR2 SVGEGT. After removal of 2 bases from V and 8 bases from J, the junction contained 4 bases not matched to a gene. The CDR3 region has the DNA TGTGCCAGCAGTTACGGGACTAGCAGGCATGAGCAGTTCTTC. Translated, it gives CASSYGTSRHEQFF.

V usage is TRBV5-6 and J usage is TRBJ2-7, with TRBD2 as a possible D gene (5 bases). Trimming took 7 bases from V and 3 from J, leaving 26 bases between them. Germline V gene lookup returns CDR1 SGHDT and CDR2 YYEEEE. This CDR3 is 17 amino acids long. The CDR3 spells CASGVWTRQLRNYEQYF. CDR3 nucleotides: TGTGCCAGCGGGGTGTGGACTCGCCAACTCAGAAACTACGAGCAGTACTTC. Variable domain in full (rest from reference TRBV5-6 and TRBJ2-7): DAGVTQSPTHLIKTRGQQVTLRCSPKSGHDTVSWYQQALGQGPQFIFQYYEEEERQRGNFPDRFSGHQFPNYSSELNVNALLLGDSALYLCASGVWTRQLRNYEQYFGPGTRLTVT.

This chain uses TRBV27 with TRBJ2-1; D is uncertain. Germline V gives CDR1 MNHEY, CDR2 SMNVEV (reference sequence). The V gene lost 1 base and the J gene lost 5 bases, with 3 bases spanning the gap. The CDR3 covers 12 residues. CDR3 in amino acids: CASSLWNNEQFF. CDR3 nucleotides: TGTGCCAGCAGTTTATGGAACAATGAGCAGTTCTTC.

This chain links TRBV4-3 with TRBJ2-5; D unresolved. V lost 0 bases, J lost 4 bases, and 3 bases lay in between. Germline V gene lookup returns CDR1 LGHNA and CDR2 YSLEER. The CDR3 consists of 12 residues. The CDR3 is CASSQERETQYF. CDR3 in DNA: TGCGCCAGCAGCCAAGAGAGAGAGACCCAGTACTTC.

The chain recombines TRBV18 with TRBJ2-1; possible D gene TRBD1, 5 bases. This CDR3 is 14 amino acids long. V lost 4 bases and J 2 bases, leaving 9 bases between the germline ends. Germline V lookup: CDR1 KGHSH, CDR2 LQKENI. The CDR3 reads CASSLRGPYNEQFF. DNA for the CDR3: TGTGCCAGCTCACTAAGGGGCCCCTACAATGAGCAGTTCTTC.

This chain's CDR3 is CATSDYRRGGPGEQFF. CDR3 nucleotide sequence: TGTGCCACCAGTGATTACAGGCGTGGGGGCCCCGGTGAGCAGTTCTTC. This chain connects TRBV24-1 to TRBJ2-1, with D tentatively TRBD1 (6 bases). V gave up 2 bases and J gave up 9 bases, with 19 bases separating them. This CDR3 has 16 residues. The V gene's germline CDR1 is KGHDR and CDR2 SFDVKD.

The table lists this clone with a few counts. V is TRBV4-1 and J is TRBJ1-2; 10 bases match TRBD1. V lost 2 bases to trimming and J lost 8 bases; unmatched junction nucleotides: 5. Germline CDR1 is MGHRA and CDR2 is YSYEKL. The CDR3 totals 14 residues. The CDR3 loop is CASSQTDRGHGYTF. The CDR3 bases are TGCGCCAGCAGCCAAACCGACAGGGGGCACGGCTACACCTTC.

The chain couples TRBV2 to TRBJ2-3; D may be TRBD2 (6 bases). Trimming shortened V by 7 bases and J by 0 bases, and 11 bases separated the two germline ends. This CDR3 contains 14 residues. Germline CDR1 is SNHLY and CDR2 is FYNNEI. The CDR3 DNA follows: TGTGCCAGCACCCCGGGACTGAGCACAGATACGCAGTATTTT. Translation: CASTPGLSTDTQYF.

The chain is built from TRBV4-3 and TRBJ2-2; perhaps D is TRBD1 or TRBD2 (7 bases each). The CDR3 consists of 17 residues. The germline gives CDR1 LGHNA, CDR2 YSLEER. The V and J ends lost 0 bases and 4 bases respectively, with 15 bases between them. In nucleotides, the CDR3 is TGCGCCAGCAGCCAAGACAGGGAGGGGGCCGGCACCGGGGAGCTGTTTTTT. Its protein is CASSQDREGAGTGELFF.